The T cell receptor beta chain under discussion was sequenced for a study of cytomegalovirus exposure and HLA in healthy donors. The V segment lost 4 bases and the J segment 5 bases; nucleotides outside the gene matches: 7. CDR1 and CDR2 from the germline V gene are SGHDT and YYEEEE. The CDR3 is 15 residues long. A multiplex PCR was run with 60 Vbeta primers and 13 Jbeta primers. TCRdb's copy holds only in-frame clones and misses some; the assay was immunoSEQ multiplex PCR. In the table there are under 120,000 clones, around three quarters of which are singletons. This clone was picked up many times. This TCR was recovered from a man aged 50-60 years in good health and CMV-seropositive. This sequence joins TRBV5-6 and TRBJ1-2; TRBD1 matches at 11 bases. The material sequenced was PBMCs. The CDR3 protein is CASSTDRGPFYGYTF. The CDR3 nucleotides are TGTGCCAGCAGCACGGACAGGGGGCCGTTTTATGGCTACACCTTC. Full variable domain (rest looked up from reference TRBV5-6 and TRBJ1-2): DAGVTQSPTHLIKTRGQQVTLRCSPKSGHDTVSWYQQALGQGPQFIFQYYEEEERQRGNFPDRFSGHQFPNYSSELNVNALLLGDSALYLCASSTDRGPFYGYTFGSGTRLTVV.